Shown below are 14 T cell receptor beta chains from a single sample sequenced in a study of cytotoxic CD8 clonotypes in ibrutinib-treated CLL. Some clones are missing from TCRdb's copy, which holds only in-frame ones; the method was immunoSEQ multiplex PCR. The sample lists 270,000 or so clones, roughly 76% seen once, with roughly 6% in the top ten. The sequencing used PBMCs, collected at disease progression, from a patient treated with ibrutinib. The receptors here all came from a human donor with chronic lymphocytic leukemia.

The chain is built from TRBV15 and TRBJ2-2; tentatively, D is TRBD1 or TRBD2 (5 bases each). Germline loops: CDR1 LNHNV, CDR2 YYDKDF (reference sequence). The CDR3 is 14 residues long. Trimming left V 5 bases short and J 5 bases short, with 12 bases between. The CDR3 sequence is CATSGRDGTGELFF. CDR3 in DNA: TGTGCCACCAGCGGACGGGACGGAACCGGGGAGCTGTTTTTT.

This clone has a handful of counts. The chain is built from TRBV5-1 and TRBJ1-2, with D maybe TRBD1 (5 bases). Germline CDR1 SGHRS, CDR2 YFSETQ. The CDR3 is made up of 16 amino acids. V shed 4 bases and J shed 4 bases, with 20 bases lying between them. The CDR3 sequence is CASSVSSGTDTYGYTF. The CDR3 DNA sequence: TGCGCCAGCAGCGTGTCCTCCGGGACGGACACCTATGGCTACACCTTC.

V is TRBV10-3 and J is TRBJ2-7; D might be TRBD1 (6 bases). V was cut by 6 bases and J by 1 base, with 10 bases left in between. The CDR3 loop spans 13 amino acids. Germline V gene lookup returns CDR1 ENHRY and CDR2 SYGVKD. This CDR3 reads CAISAGTSYEQYF. In DNA form, the CDR3 reads TGTGCCATCAGCGCCGGGACATCCTACGAGCAGTACTTC.

The chain is built from TRBV7-2 and TRBJ2-2; D ambiguous. This CDR3 is built from 14 residues. The V and J ends lost 2 bases and 6 bases respectively, with 10 bases between them. Germline V CDR1 and CDR2: SGHTA, FQGNSA. The chain's CDR3 is CASSLFRVPGELFF. The CDR3 region has the DNA TGTGCCAGCAGCTTATTTCGAGTACCCGGGGAGCTGTTTTTT. The entire variable domain, with the rest obtained from reference TRBV7-2 and TRBJ2-2, is as follows: GAGVSQSPSNKVTEKGKDVELRCDPISGHTALYWYRQSLGQGLEFLIYFQGNSAPDKSGLPSDRFSAERTGGSVSTLTIQRTQQEDSAVYLCASSLFRVPGELFFGEGSRLTVL.

This clone was detected a few times. The CDR3 coding sequence is TGTGCCAGCAGCTACCTACCCGGGACAGGGACTGGCTACACCTTC. This codes for CASSYLPGTGTGYTF. This chain links TRBV9 with TRBJ1-2; 9 nucleotides align to TRBD1. After removal of 4 bases from V and 7 bases from J, the junction contained 11 bases not matched to a gene. CDR1 SGDLS and CDR2 YYNGEE come from the germline V gene. The CDR3 sequence is 15 residues long.

The DNA for the CDR3 is TGTGCCATCATGTCGGGGTCCGGGGAGCTGTTTTTT. The encoded protein is CAIMSGSGELFF. V usage is TRBV10-3 and J usage is TRBJ2-2, with D perhaps matching TRBD2 (5 bases). V dropped 7 bases and J dropped 6 bases, with 9 bases sitting between them. Germline V gene data show CDR1 as ENHRY and CDR2 as SYGVKD. There are 12 residues in the CDR3.

The chain couples TRBV4-1 to TRBJ2-1; 9 nucleotides agree with TRBD2. The CDR3 is 19 amino acids. Germline lookup yields CDR1 MGHRA and CDR2 YSYEKL. V shed 0 bases and J 1 base; nucleotides not matched to a gene: 10. The CDR3 DNA sequence: TGCGCCAGCAGCCAAGAAGTAATGTTGGCGGGGGGGTCCTACAATGAGCAGTTCTTC. Translating gives CASSQEVMLAGGSYNEQFF.

The V call is TRBV5-5, the J call TRBJ2-6, with D tentatively TRBD1 (5 bases). The V end was cut by 1 base, the J end by 2 bases, with 7 bases between. Germline V gives CDR1 SGHKS, CDR2 YYEKEE (reference sequence). The CDR3 is 15 residues long. CDR3 DNA sequence: TGTGCCAGCAGCTTGATAGGGGCTGGGGCCAACGTCCTGACTTTC. Translated: CASSLIGAGANVLTF.

This chain links TRBV2 with TRBJ2-7; no definite D call. Germline V lookup: CDR1 SNHLY, CDR2 FYNNEI. V shed 10 bases and J shed 1 base, with 14 bases lying between them. CDR3 length: 13 residues. The CDR3 region has the DNA TGTGCCACTAGACGTGCGGAGTCCTACGAGCAGTACTTC. Protein sequence: CATRRAESYEQYF.

The chain joins TRBV10-2 to TRBJ2-1; 10 nucleotides agree with TRBD2. Germline V lookup: CDR1 WSHSY, CDR2 SAAADI. V shed 8 bases and J 0 bases; nucleotides not matched to a gene: 13. The CDR3 contains 18 residues. Here the CDR3 reads CASARGLAGVSSYNEQFF. The DNA for the CDR3 is TGCGCCAGCGCCCGTGGGCTAGCGGGGGTCAGCTCCTACAATGAGCAGTTCTTC.

J is TRBJ1-5 and V is TRBV5-6; 8 bases agree with TRBD1. Germline V gives CDR1 SGHDT, CDR2 YYEEEE. The trim removed 2 bases at V and 3 bases at J, leaving 7 bases unmatched. The CDR3 is made up of 16 amino acids. In DNA, the CDR3 is TGTGCCAGCAGCTTAGCGACAGGGGATATCAATCAGCCCCAGCATTTT. Protein sequence: CASSLATGDINQPQHF.

The V gene is TRBV7-6, the J gene TRBJ1-1, with D perhaps matching TRBD1 (5 bases). Looked up from germline, CDR1 is SGHVS and CDR2 is FNYEAQ. This CDR3 is 16 amino acids long. Trimming took 3 bases from V and 0 from J, leaving 14 bases between them. The CDR3 coding sequence is TGTGCCAGCAGCTTGTTCAGGGCTGGATTGAACACTGAAGCTTTCTTT. Encoded protein: CASSLFRAGLNTEAFF. The full variable domain, rest sourced from reference TRBV7-6 and TRBJ1-1, is GAGVSQSPRYKVTKRGQDVALRCDPISGHVSLYWYRQALGQGPEFLTYFNYEAQQDKSGLPNDRFSAERPEGSISTLTIQRTEQRDSAMYRCASSLFRAGLNTEAFFGQGTRLTVV.

J is TRBJ1-1 and V is TRBV11-1; D is uncertain. V was clipped by 5 bases and J by 1 base, with 17 bases between them. The CDR3 consists of 16 residues. The germline V gene encodes CDR1 SGHAT and CDR2 FQDESV (reference sequence). CDR3 region: CASSETRHRGNTEAFF. In DNA form, the CDR3 reads TGTGCCAGCAGCGAGACCAGACACCGCGGGAACACTGAAGCTTTCTTT.

The genes are TRBV12-5 and TRBJ2-1; D ambiguous. Germline CDR1 LGHNT, CDR2 FRNRAP. The length of the CDR3 is 12 residues. Trimming cost V 1 base and J 9 bases, with 7 bases left between them. This chain's CDR3 is CASGLGFREQFF. The CDR3 region has the DNA TGTGCTAGTGGTTTGGGTTTCCGTGAGCAGTTCTTC. The full variable domain, in which reference TRBV12-5 and TRBJ2-1 provide the parts outside the CDR3, is DARVTQTPRHKVTEMGQEVTMRCQPILGHNTVFWYRQTMMQGLELLAYFRNRAPLDDSGMPKDRFSAEMPDATLATLKIQPSEPRDSAVYFCASGLGFREQFFGPGTRLTVL.